The 14 T cell receptor beta chains given below trace back to one sample, sequenced in a study of OX40 agonist ivuxolimab in advanced cancers. The protocol was immunoSEQ multiplex PCR, while the TCRdb copy is restricted to in-frame clones and leaves out a portion. The sample holds around 150,000 clones; around 94% are singletons and the top ten take about 0.31%. The specimen comprised CD4+ or CD8+ T cells sorted from blood, sampled in a trial of the OX40 agonist ivuxolimab. The receptors were gathered from an adult with an advanced solid tumor such as melanoma, head and neck, liver or kidney cancer.

This clone was observed a single time. The V call is TRBV4-1, the J call TRBJ1-6, with D possibly TRBD1 on 5 matching bases. Germline lookup yields CDR1 MGHRA and CDR2 YSYEKL. This CDR3 contains 19 residues. Trimming took 0 bases from V and 3 from J, leaving 18 bases between them. The CDR3: CASSQDEGQGSGYNSPLHF. For the CDR3, the DNA is TGCGCCAGCAGCCAAGATGAGGGTCAGGGATCAGGCTATAATTCACCCCTCCACTTT.

This chain uses TRBV7-3 with TRBJ2-1; 9 bases line up with TRBD1. The CDR3 is 15 residues long. The germline CDR1 and CDR2 sequences are SGHTA and FQGTGA. V shed 4 bases and J 12 bases; nucleotides not matched to a gene: 13. CDR3 sequence (DNA): TGTGCCAGCAGCTCCGGGGACAGGGTTGGGGTTCGGCAGTTCTTC. Its protein product is CASSSGDRVGVRQFF.

The chain recombines TRBV28 with TRBJ2-3, with D possibly TRBD2 on 7 matching bases. The V and J ends lost 1 base and 4 bases respectively, with 18 bases between them. CDR3 size: 17 residues. Germline CDR1 and CDR2: MDHEN and SYDVKM. The chain's CDR3 is CASSLFMGASGSDTQYF. The DNA of the CDR3 is TGTGCCAGCAGTTTATTTATGGGGGCTAGCGGATCAGATACGCAGTATTTT.

This clone was observed once. CDR3 amino acids: CASSLLDTLSDEQYF. The CDR3 DNA follows: TGTGCCAGCAGCTTACTAGACACCCTGAGCGACGAGCAGTACTTC. The rearrangement joins TRBV7-8 to TRBJ2-7; no clear D. Trimming removed 2 bases from V and 5 bases from J, with 16 bases in between. Germline V gene data show CDR1 as SGHVS and CDR2 as FQNEAQ. CDR3 length equals 15 residues.

V is TRBV9 and J is TRBJ2-3; D gene ambiguous. Germline-derived CDR1 and CDR2 are SGDLS and YYNGEE. V lost 0 bases, J lost 4 bases, and 12 bases lay in between. The CDR3 is 15 amino acids. The CDR3 sequence: CASSVVPEVADTQYF. The CDR3, as DNA: TGTGCCAGCAGCGTAGTACCCGAGGTAGCAGATACGCAGTATTTT.

The CDR3 region is CASSSDRGRGNTEAFF. CDR3 coding DNA: TGTGCCAGTAGTAGCGACAGGGGTAGGGGGAACACTGAAGCTTTCTTT. This chain connects TRBV19 to TRBJ1-1; TRBD1 agrees at 8 bases. In germline, CDR1 is LNHDA, CDR2 SQIVND (reference sequence). This CDR3 region has 16 residues. V shed 4 bases and J 1 base; nucleotides not matched to a gene: 8.

The chain is built from TRBV4-3 and TRBJ2-3, with D uncertain. The CDR3 contains 17 residues. Germline V gene sequence: CDR1 LGHNA, CDR2 YSLEER. V was clipped by 0 bases and J by 0 bases, with 13 bases between them. In DNA, the CDR3 is TGCGCCAGCAGCCAAGATATCGGGTTAGCAAGCACAGATACGCAGTATTTT. Translating gives CASSQDIGLASTDTQYF.

The chain is built from TRBV5-4 and TRBJ2-3; no clear D. Deletions cut 1 base from V and 2 bases from J, with 8 bases between. Germline loops: CDR1 SGHNT, CDR2 YYREEE (reference sequence). This CDR3 spans 14 amino acids. The CDR3 loop reads CASSLRTVTDTQYF. In DNA form, the CDR3 reads TGTGCCAGCAGCTTGAGGACCGTCACAGATACGCAGTATTTT.

The chain joins TRBV18 to TRBJ2-6; D is uncertain. The CDR3 is made up of 19 amino acids. The V gene lost 1 base and the J gene lost 0 bases, with 16 bases spanning the gap. Germline V gives CDR1 KGHSH, CDR2 LQKENI. The CDR3 loop is CASSPRPARLISGANVLTF. The DNA of the CDR3 is TGTGCCAGCTCACCACGGCCCGCACGGCTCATCTCTGGGGCCAACGTCCTGACTTTC.

This sequence joins TRBV4-3 and TRBJ2-1; D is ambiguous. The CDR3 covers 15 residues. Trimming took off 0 bases at V and 2 bases at J, with 8 bases between the two ends. The germline CDR1 and CDR2 sequences are LGHNA and YSLEER. The CDR3 nucleotides are TGCGCCAGCAGCCAAGAAGAGCGAACCTACAATGAGCAGTTCTTC. This encodes CASSQEERTYNEQFF.

This clone was counted between two and nine times. This sample also contains other DNA sequences that code for the same CDR3. The chain couples TRBV11-2 to TRBJ1-2; D is perhaps TRBD1 (5 bases). Trimming took 2 bases from V and 7 from J, leaving 5 bases between them. This CDR3 contains 11 residues. Germline-derived CDR1 and CDR2 are SGHAT and FQNNGV. Written as DNA, the CDR3 is TGTGCCAGCAGCTTAAGGGGTGGCTACACCTTC. Translated: CASSLRGGYTF.

The chain carries TRBV28 and TRBJ2-7, with a tentative D call TRBD1 (5 bases). CDR1 and CDR2 from the germline V gene are MDHEN and SYDVKM. Trimming left V 2 bases short and J 5 bases short, with 13 bases between. CDR3 length: 14 amino acids. The CDR3 protein is CASSLQGAFDEQYF. The CDR3 coding sequence is TGTGCCAGCAGTTTACAGGGCGCTTTCGACGAGCAGTACTTC.

Only one count was recorded for this clone. V is TRBV28 and J is TRBJ1-4, with no clear D. There are 12 residues in the CDR3. The ends were cut back, 5 bases at V and 11 bases at J, with 12 bases in the middle. Germline CDR1 and CDR2: MDHEN and SYDVKM. CDR3 sequence reads: CASSPPGSKLFF. The CDR3 DNA sequence: TGTGCCAGCAGTCCGCCCGGGTCTAAACTGTTTTTT.

The genes are TRBV6-5 and TRBJ1-2; D unresolved. V was clipped by 6 bases and J by 3 bases, with 14 bases between them. In germline, CDR1 is MNHEY, CDR2 SVGAGI. The CDR3 consists of 14 residues. CDR3 region: CASRRQRRDYGYTF. CDR3 nucleotides: TGTGCCAGCAGACGCCAGAGGAGGGACTATGGCTACACCTTC.